Here is one T cell receptor (beta chain) with its context. This sample stems from a study of control samples from healthy donors and cancer patients. The germline V gene has CDR1 SGHTA and CDR2 FQGTGA. The CDR3 contains 16 residues. The ends were cut back, 3 bases at V and 0 bases at J, with 12 bases in the middle. Some clones are missing from TCRdb's copy, which holds only in-frame ones; the method was immunoSEQ multiplex PCR. The table includes under 50,000 clones, about 87% detected once. Sequenced material: PBMCs. The chain combines TRBV7-3 with TRBJ2-1; D unresolved. The clonotype originates from a woman in her fifties or sixties with lung cancer. The CDR3 protein is CASSLDSESSYNEQFF. CDR3 in DNA: TGTGCCAGCAGCTTGGATTCGGAAAGCTCCTACAATGAGCAGTTCTTC.